This T cell receptor (beta chain) was observed in a study of lymphopenia after photon versus proton radiotherapy. Study-wide points: Better survival with proton therapy was suggested as possible, not demonstrated. Under photons, naive T cells and diversity fell while effector/memory populations rose. After lymphocyte nadir, photon-treated repertoires showed oligoclonal expansion, especially CD8+ Temra.

This clone was picked up one time. Antigen unknown. The method was immunoSEQ multiplex PCR; TCRdb's version includes in-frame clones alone and lacks a portion of them. The sample has about 24,000 clones, 84% seen once. This CDR3 contains 12 residues. The chain couples TRBV21-1 to TRBJ2-7. TRBV21-1 corresponds to a pseudogene. Sequencing used peripheral blood, obtained from a patient treated with photon-based radiotherapy. This sequence originates from a man aged 40-49 years with gastric cancer. In DNA form, the CDR3 reads TGTGCCAGCAGCATAGAAAGGGACGAGCAGTACTTC. It is translated as CASSIERDEQYF.